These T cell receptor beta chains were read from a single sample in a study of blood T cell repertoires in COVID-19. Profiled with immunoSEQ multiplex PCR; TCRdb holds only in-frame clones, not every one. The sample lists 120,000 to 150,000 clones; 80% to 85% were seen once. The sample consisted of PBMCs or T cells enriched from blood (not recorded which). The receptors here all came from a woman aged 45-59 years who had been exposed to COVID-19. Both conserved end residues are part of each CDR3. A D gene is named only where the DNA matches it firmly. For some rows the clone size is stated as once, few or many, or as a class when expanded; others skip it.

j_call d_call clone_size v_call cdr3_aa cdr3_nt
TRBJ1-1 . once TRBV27 CASIGFYTEAFF TGTGCCAGCATCGGGTTTTACACTGAAGCTTTCTTT
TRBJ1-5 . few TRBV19 CASTRGSSNQPQHF TGTGCCAGTACCCGTGGGAGTAGCAATCAGCCCCAGCATTTT
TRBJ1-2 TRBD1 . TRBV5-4 CASRLKGGRGYTF TGTGCCAGCAGATTGAAAGGGGGCAGGGGCTACACCTTC
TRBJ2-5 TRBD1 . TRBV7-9 CASSSWDSGETQYF TGTGCCAGCAGCTCCTGGGACAGTGGAGAGACCCAGTACTTC
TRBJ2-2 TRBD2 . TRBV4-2 CASSQEWGAAGGAGELFF TGTGCCAGCAGCCAAGAGTGGGGGGCGGCGGGAGGGGCCGGGGAGCTGTTTTTT
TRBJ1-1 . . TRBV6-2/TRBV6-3 CASSYPSGRGALKGEAFF TGTGCCAGCAGTTACCCCTCCGGCAGGGGTGCCCTGAAGGGTGAAGCTTTCTTT
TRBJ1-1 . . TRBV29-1 CSVGGRLDTEAFF TGCAGCGTTGGGGGGAGGTTGGACACTGAAGCTTTCTTT
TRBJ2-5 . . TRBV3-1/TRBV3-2 CASSHYREQQETQYF TGTGCCAGCAGCCATTATCGGGAACAACAAGAGACCCAGTACTTC
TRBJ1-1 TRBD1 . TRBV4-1 CASSQETRQGTEAFF TGCGCCAGCAGCCAAGAGACCCGACAGGGCACTGAAGCTTTCTTT
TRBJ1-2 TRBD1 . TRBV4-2 CASSLLNQGASGYTF TGTGCCAGCAGCCTACTGAACCAGGGGGCCTCTGGCTACACCTTC
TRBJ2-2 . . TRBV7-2 CASPGVSTGELFF TGTGCCAGCCCGGGAGTGAGCACCGGGGAGCTGTTTTTT
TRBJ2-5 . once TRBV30 CAWSKARMETQYF TGTGCCTGGAGTAAAGCGCGAATGGAGACCCAGTACTTC
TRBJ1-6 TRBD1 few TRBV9 CASSVTGEHSSPLHF TGTGCCAGCAGCGTTACAGGGGAACATAGTTCACCCCTCCACTTT
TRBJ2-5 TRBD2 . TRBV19 CASSIAGVGQTQYF TGTGCCAGTAGTATTGCGGGAGTAGGACAGACCCAGTACTTC
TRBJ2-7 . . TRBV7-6 CASSLPGSYEQYF TGTGCCAGCAGCTTGCCCGGGTCATACGAGCAGTACTTC
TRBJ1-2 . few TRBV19 CASSIARGGSYGYTF TGTGCCAGTAGTATAGCCAGGGGCGGCAGCTATGGCTACACCTTC
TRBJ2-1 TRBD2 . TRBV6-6 CASSPGGRASGGPSSYNEQFF TGTGCCAGCAGTCCAGGCGGTAGGGCTAGCGGGGGACCGAGCTCCTACAATGAGCAGTTCTTC
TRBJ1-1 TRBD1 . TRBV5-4 CASSCPGQGIVCRAFF TGTGCCAGCAGCTGCCCCGGACAGGGGATAGTCTGTAGGGCTTTCTTT
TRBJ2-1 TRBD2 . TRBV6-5 CASSFLAAPYNEQFF TGTGCCAGCAGTTTCCTAGCGGCACCGTACAATGAGCAGTTCTTC
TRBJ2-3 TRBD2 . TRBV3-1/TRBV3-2 CASSQVRTSGGPDLYF TGTGCCAGCAGCCAAGTGCGGACTAGCGGGGGACCCGACTTGTATTTT
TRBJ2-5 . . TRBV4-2 CASSQDKGIAAETQYF TGTGCCAGCAGCCAAGATAAGGGGATAGCGGCAGAGACCCAGTACTTC
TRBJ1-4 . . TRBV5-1 CASSLFPREKLFF TGCGCCAGCAGCTTGTTTCCTCGGGAAAAACTGTTTTTT
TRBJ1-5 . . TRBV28 CASSSDQPQHF TGTGCCAGCAGTTCGGATCAGCCCCAGCATTTT
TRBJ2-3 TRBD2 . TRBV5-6 CASTPGLAGGLNTDTQYF TGTGCCAGCACCCCGGGACTAGCGGGAGGGCTGAACACAGATACGCAGTATTTT
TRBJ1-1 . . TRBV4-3 CASSQYRAGNTEAFF TGCGCCAGCAGCCAGTACAGGGCCGGTAACACTGAAGCTTTCTTT
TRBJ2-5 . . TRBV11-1 CASSLGDLQTQYF TGTGCCAGCAGCTTAGGGGACTTACAGACCCAGTACTTC
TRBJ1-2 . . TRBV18 CASSPPTGFEDYTF TGTGCCAGCTCACCACCCACAGGGTTCGAGGACTACACCTTC
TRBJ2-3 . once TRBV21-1 CASSKAGLAVRTDTQYF TGTGCCAGCAGCAAAGCCGGACTAGCGGTGCGCACAGATACGCAGTATTTT
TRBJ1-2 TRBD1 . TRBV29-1 CSVQGAYGYTF TGCAGCGTTCAGGGGGCCTATGGCTACACCTTC
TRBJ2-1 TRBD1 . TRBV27 CASQPGQGSYNEQFF TGTGCCAGCCAACCGGGACAGGGGTCCTACAATGAGCAGTTCTTC
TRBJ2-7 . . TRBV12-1 CASSFPEGGRGTSGNEQYF TGTGCCAGCAGCTTTCCTGAGGGAGGGAGGGGGACTAGCGGGAACGAGCAGTACTTC
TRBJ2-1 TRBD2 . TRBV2 CASGSGGGSREQFF TGTGCCAGCGGAAGCGGGGGGGGATCACGCGAGCAGTTCTTC
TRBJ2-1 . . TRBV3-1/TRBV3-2 CASSQEGRPYNEQFF TGTGCCAGCAGCCAGGAGGGGCGGCCCTACAATGAGCAGTTCTTC
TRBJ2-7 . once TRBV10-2 CASRKEMSSYEQYF TGCGCCAGCAGGAAGGAGATGAGCTCCTACGAGCAGTACTTC
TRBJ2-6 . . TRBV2 CASKQGIKAGANVLTF TGTGCCAGCAAACAGGGTATTAAGGCTGGGGCCAACGTCCTGACTTTC
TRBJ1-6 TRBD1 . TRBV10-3 CAISEPQGFQGSPLHF TGTGCCATCAGTGAGCCACAGGGGTTTCAAGGATCACCCCTCCACTTT
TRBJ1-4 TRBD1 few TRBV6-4 CASRKEAGTGSEKLFF TGTGCCAGCAGAAAGGAAGCCGGGACAGGGAGTGAAAAACTGTTTTTT
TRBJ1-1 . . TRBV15 CATSTGQNTEAFF TGTGCCACCAGCACTGGACAGAACACTGAAGCTTTCTTT
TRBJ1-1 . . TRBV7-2 CASSLDARGTEAFF TGTGCCAGCAGCTTAGACGCGCGAGGCACTGAAGCTTTCTTT
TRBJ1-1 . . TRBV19 CASSTGQPGDTEAFF TGTGCCAGTAGTACCGGACAGCCTGGGGACACTGAAGCTTTCTTT
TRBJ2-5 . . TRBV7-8 CASSQGSGGKTQYF TGTGCCAGCAGCCAGGGAAGTGGAGGGAAGACCCAGTACTTC
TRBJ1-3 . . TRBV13 CASSEANSGNTIYF TGTGCCAGCAGTGAGGCGAATTCTGGAAACACCATATATTTT
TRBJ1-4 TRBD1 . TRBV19 CASSLRGEKLFF TGTGCCAGTAGCCTCAGGGGGGAAAAACTGTTTTTT
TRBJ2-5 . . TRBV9 CASSGGGGHKETQYF TGTGCCAGCAGCGGAGGGGGGGGACACAAGGAGACCCAGTACTTC
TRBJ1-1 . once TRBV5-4 CASTADTEAFF TGTGCCAGCACCGCGGACACTGAAGCTTTCTTT